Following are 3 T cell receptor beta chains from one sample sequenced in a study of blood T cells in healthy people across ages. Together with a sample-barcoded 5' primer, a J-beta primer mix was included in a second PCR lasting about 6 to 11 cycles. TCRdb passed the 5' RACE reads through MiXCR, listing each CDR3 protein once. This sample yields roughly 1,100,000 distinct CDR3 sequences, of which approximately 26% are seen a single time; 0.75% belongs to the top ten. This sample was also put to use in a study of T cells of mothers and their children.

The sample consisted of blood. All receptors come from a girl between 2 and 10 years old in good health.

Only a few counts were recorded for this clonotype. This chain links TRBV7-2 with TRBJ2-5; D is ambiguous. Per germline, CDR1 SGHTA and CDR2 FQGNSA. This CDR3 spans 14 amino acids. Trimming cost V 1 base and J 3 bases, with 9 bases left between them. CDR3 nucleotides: TGTGCCAGCAGCTTAGTTCTAACTGAAGAGACCCAGTACTTC. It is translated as CASSLVLTEETQYF.

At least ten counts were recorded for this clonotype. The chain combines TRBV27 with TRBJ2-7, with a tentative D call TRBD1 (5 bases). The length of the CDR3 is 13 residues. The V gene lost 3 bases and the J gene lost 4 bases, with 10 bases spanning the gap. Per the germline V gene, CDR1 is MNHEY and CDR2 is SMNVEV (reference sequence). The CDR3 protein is CASSLGPLYEQYF. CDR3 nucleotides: TGTGCCAGCAGTTTGGGGCCTCTTTACGAGCAGTACTTC.

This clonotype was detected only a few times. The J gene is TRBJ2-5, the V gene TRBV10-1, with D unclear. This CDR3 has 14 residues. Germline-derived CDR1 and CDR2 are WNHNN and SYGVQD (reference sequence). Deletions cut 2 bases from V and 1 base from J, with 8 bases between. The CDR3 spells CASSEEQTQETQYF. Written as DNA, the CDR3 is TGCGCCAGCAGTGAGGAACAGACCCAAGAGACCCAGTACTTC.